A selection of T cell receptor beta chains follows, all from one sample in a study of shared clonotypes between healthy human individuals. The protocol was immunoSEQ multiplex PCR, while the TCRdb copy is restricted to in-frame clones and leaves out a portion. The sample yields roughly 2.2 million clones, about 90% seen once. The sample consisted of naive CD4+ T cells from PBMCs. The receptors shown here come from a man younger than 35 in good health. Some clones in this sample may be carry-over from other donors' samples. Both conserved end residues are part of each CDR3. D genes are given only for firm matches. Expanded clones are given a class, and other clones once, few, many or no size at all.

v_gene	len	j_gene	d_gene	abundance	CDR3aa	CDR3nt
TRBV27	15	TRBJ2-5	-	-	CASSPGTVGGETQYF	TGTGCCAGCAGTCCCGGGACGGTGGGGGGAGAGACCCAGTACTTC
TRBV5-1	13	TRBJ2-3	-	-	CASSLQGTDTQYF	TGCGCCAGCAGCTTGCAGGGCACAGATACGCAGTATTTT
TRBV7-9	16	TRBJ2-7	TRBD1	-	CASSSGPGTGDDEQYF	TGTGCCAGCAGCTCAGGGCCCGGGACAGGGGATGACGAGCAGTACTTC
TRBV27	15	TRBJ1-5	-	-	CASSARSYSNQPQHF	TGTGCCAGCAGTGCTCGGAGTTATAGCAATCAGCCCCAGCATTTT
TRBV5-4	15	TRBJ1-1	-	-	CASSLGAGVGTEAFF	TGTGCCAGCAGCTTGGGGGCAGGGGTTGGCACTGAAGCTTTCTTT
TRBV14	15	TRBJ2-3	-	-	CASSKRGQGRDTQYF	TGTGCCAGCAGCAAACGAGGGCAGGGTAGAGATACGCAGTATTTT
TRBV28	14	TRBJ2-1	TRBD2	-	CASSPGTSHNEQFF	TGTGCCAGCAGTCCCGGGACTAGTCACAATGAGCAGTTCTTC
TRBV21-1	14	TRBJ1-5	-	few	CASSKEDWNQPQHF	TGTGCCAGCAGCAAAGAAGATTGGAATCAGCCCCAGCATTTT
TRBV28	13	TRBJ1-2	TRBD1	-	CASSLDRGGGYTF	TGTGCCAGCAGTTTAGACAGGGGCGGGGGCTACACCTTC
TRBV6-4	15	TRBJ2-1	TRBD2	-	CASSVGLAGGNEQFF	TGTGCCAGCAGTGTGGGGCTAGCGGGAGGAAATGAGCAGTTCTTC
TRBV20-1	11	TRBJ2-3	-	-	CSARGVDTQYF	TGCAGTGCTAGAGGTGTTGATACGCAGTATTTT
TRBV7-2	15	TRBJ2-2	-	-	CASSPGSPNTGELFF	TGTGCCAGCAGCCCGGGGTCGCCGAACACCGGGGAGCTGTTTTTT
TRBV18	13	TRBJ2-1	-	once	CASSPRAYAEQFF	TGTGCCAGCTCACCTCGTGCATACGCTGAGCAGTTCTTC
TRBV11-2	16	TRBJ2-7	-	once	CASSLGVATARWEQYF	TGTGCCAGCAGCTTAGGAGTAGCCACCGCGCGATGGGAGCAGTACTTC
TRBV23-1	14	TRBJ2-7	-	once	CASSHLRAGDEQYF	TGCGCCAGCAGTCATCTGAGGGCCGGCGACGAGCAGTACTTC
TRBV27	14	TRBJ1-4	-	-	CASSLKGYGEKLFF	TGTGCCAGCAGCCTTAAAGGGTATGGGGAAAAACTGTTTTTT
TRBV28	19	TRBJ2-6	-	-	CASSIRGNNYRSGANVLTF	TGTGCCAGCAGTATACGGGGAAACAACTACCGCTCTGGGGCCAACGTCCTGACTTTC
TRBV5-6	15	TRBJ1-3	TRBD1	-	CASSRGPGGGNTIYF	TGTGCCAGCAGCCGTGGCCCAGGGGGGGGAAACACCATATATTTT
TRBV29-1	11	TRBJ1-1	-	few	CSVDVGTGAFF	TGCAGCGTTGACGTCGGAACTGGGGCTTTCTTT
TRBV12-2	21	TRBJ2-1	-	-	CASRLAYRLAGGSRPYNEQFF	TGTGCAAGTCGCTTAGCGTATAGACTAGCGGGAGGAAGTCGACCCTACAATGAGCAGTTCTTC
TRBV5-1	16	TRBJ2-1	TRBD2	-	CASSLNLAGGRNEQFF	TGCGCCAGCAGCTTGAACCTAGCGGGAGGGCGGAATGAGCAGTTCTTC
TRBV11-2	14	TRBJ1-1	-	-	CASSRTRQITEAFF	TGTGCCAGCAGCCGAACCAGACAGATCACTGAAGCTTTCTTT
TRBV7-8	14	TRBJ1-1	-	-	CASSHRQENTEAFF	TGTGCCAGCAGCCACAGACAGGAGAACACTGAAGCTTTCTTT